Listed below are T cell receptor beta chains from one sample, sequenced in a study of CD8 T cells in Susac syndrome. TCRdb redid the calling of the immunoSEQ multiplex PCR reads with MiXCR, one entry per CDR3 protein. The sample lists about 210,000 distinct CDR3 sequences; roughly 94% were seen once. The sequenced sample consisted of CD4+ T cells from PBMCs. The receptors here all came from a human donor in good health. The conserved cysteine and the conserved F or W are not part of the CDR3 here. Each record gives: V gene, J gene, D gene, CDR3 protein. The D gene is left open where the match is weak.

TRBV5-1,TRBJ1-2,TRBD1,ASSPGQGGHGYT
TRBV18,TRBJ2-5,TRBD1,ASSLVQGGVGETQY
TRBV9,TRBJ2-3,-,ASSVGVTLSTDTQY
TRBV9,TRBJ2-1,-,ASSVALGAHNEQF
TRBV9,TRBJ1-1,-,ASSVGVPGEIRTEAF
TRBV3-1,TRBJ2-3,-,ASSQDQGITQY
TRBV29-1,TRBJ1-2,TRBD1,SVSYTQGDGYT
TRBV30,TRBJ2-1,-,AWSDRLPSYNEQF
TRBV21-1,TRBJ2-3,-,ASSKGGGSEDTQY
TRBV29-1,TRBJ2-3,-,SVLLSGTDTQY
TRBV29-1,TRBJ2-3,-,SVLKSDTQY
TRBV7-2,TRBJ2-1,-,ASSSPGGEQF
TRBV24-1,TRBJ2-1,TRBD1,ATSDPGQLNNEQF
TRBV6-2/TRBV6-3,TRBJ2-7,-,ASSNSYEQY
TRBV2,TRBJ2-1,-,ASSEISRADEQF
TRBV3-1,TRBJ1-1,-,ASSQSAINTEAF
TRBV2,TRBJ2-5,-,ASRVDLQETQY
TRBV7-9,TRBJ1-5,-,ASSIQGYQPQH
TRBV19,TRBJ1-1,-,ASQTRNTEAF
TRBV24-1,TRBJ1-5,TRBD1,AILFDRADQPQH
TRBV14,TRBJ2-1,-,ASSPGRNEQF
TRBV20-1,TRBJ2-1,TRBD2,SARRGGRARNEQF
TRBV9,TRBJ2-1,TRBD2,ASSVGPLAGYYEQF
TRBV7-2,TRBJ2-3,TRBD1,ADTTGAGDTQY
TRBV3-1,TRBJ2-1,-,ASSQVEEQF
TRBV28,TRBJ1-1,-,ASSIRQLNTEAF
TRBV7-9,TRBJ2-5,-,ASSLSAQETQY
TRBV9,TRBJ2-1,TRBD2,ASSLLAGSNEQF
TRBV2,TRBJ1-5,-,ASKATEGSGNQPQH